The source of this T cell receptor (beta chain) is a study of blood T cell repertoires in COVID-19. Study in general: Spain, Italy and the United States supplied samples that represented acute and convalescent COVID-19.

Repertoires were generated with immunoSEQ multiplex PCR, while TCRdb's copy carries only in-frame clones and drops some. There are some 200,000 clones in the sample; 80% to 85% occur only once, and about 14% lies in the top ten. The sequencing sample was made of peripheral blood. The source of this sequence is a woman between 65 and 79 years old with COVID-19, enrolled during active disease.

The CDR3 loop is CASSQALFAGSGTYEQYF. The CDR3 bases are TGCGCCAGCAGCCAAGCTCTATTTGCGGGGTCTGGGACCTACGAGCAGTACTTC. The rearrangement joins TRBV4-1 to TRBJ2-7; possible D gene TRBD2, 6 bases. The CDR3 runs to 18 residues. Germline CDR1 and CDR2: MGHRA and YSYEKL. Trimming left V 1 base short and J 2 bases short, with 21 bases between.